A selection of T cell receptor beta chains follows, all from one sample in a study of T cell responses to AZD1222 COVID-19 vaccine. Clones were read by immunoSEQ multiplex PCR, and TCRdb kept only the in-frame ones, dropping some. This table has 100,000 or so clones, 85% to 90% appearing once. The source was peripheral blood, collected 28 days after the second AZD1222 dose. These receptors originate from an adult who received the AZD1222 COVID-19 vaccine. Both conserved end residues are part of each CDR3. The D gene is left open where the match is weak. Size values are once, few and many counts, or a class for expanded clones, and some rows have none.

d_gene,j_gene,abundance,v_gene,CDR3aa,CDR3nt
NA,TRBJ1-3,NA,TRBV5-1,CASSFAPGNTIYF,TGCGCCAGCAGCTTCGCACCGGGAAACACCATATATTTT
TRBD2,TRBJ2-4,NA,TRBV19,CASSTSGGAKNIQYF,TGTGCCAGTAGTACCAGCGGGGGAGCCAAAAACATTCAGTACTTC
NA,TRBJ1-1,NA,TRBV6-2/TRBV6-3,CASSLLYRETFF,TGTGCCAGCAGTCTCCTATACAGGGAGACTTTCTTT
TRBD1,TRBJ2-2,NA,TRBV19,CASSTTGAANTGELFF,TGTGCCAGTAGTACGACAGGGGCGGCGAACACCGGGGAGCTGTTTTTT
TRBD2,TRBJ2-2,NA,TRBV19,CASTGTSGRFKETGELFF,TGTGCCAGTACCGGGACTAGCGGGAGATTTAAGGAAACCGGGGAGCTGTTTTTT
NA,TRBJ2-3,NA,TRBV9,CASSGTWGDTDTQYF,TGTGCCAGCAGCGGGACTTGGGGCGACACAGATACGCAGTATTTT
TRBD2,TRBJ2-2,NA,TRBV4-2,CASSLGYGRSGGTGELFF,TGTGCCAGCAGCTTGGGGTACGGACGAAGCGGGGGCACCGGGGAGCTGTTTTTT
TRBD2,TRBJ2-1,NA,TRBV3-1/TRBV3-2,CASSPGLAEQFF,TGTGCCAGCAGCCCGGGACTAGCGGAGCAGTTCTTC
NA,TRBJ2-7,NA,TRBV7-2,CASSRAGNGEQYF,TGTGCCAGCAGCCGGGCGGGGAATGGGGAGCAGTACTTC
NA,TRBJ2-3,NA,TRBV4-1,CASSQDRALSTDTQYF,TGCGCCAGCAGCCAAGACCGGGCCCTGAGCACAGATACGCAGTATTTT
NA,TRBJ2-5,NA,TRBV28,CASSLYAETQYF,TGTGCCAGCAGTTTATACGCAGAGACCCAGTACTTC
NA,TRBJ2-1,NA,TRBV5-6,CASSLASYNEQFF,TGTGCCAGCAGCTTGGCATCCTACAATGAGCAGTTCTTC
NA,TRBJ1-5,once,TRBV24-1,CATSDPRDTLRAQHF,TGTGCCACCAGTGATCCGCGGGACACCTTACGAGCCCAGCATTTT
NA,TRBJ2-1,NA,TRBV2,CASSLNEQFF,TGTGCCAGCAGTCTCAATGAGCAGTTCTTC
NA,TRBJ1-6,many,TRBV7-9,CASRVAGDGNSPLHF,TGTGCCAGCAGGGTGGCAGGGGATGGGAATTCACCCCTCCACTTT
TRBD2,TRBJ2-5,NA,TRBV5-1,CASSFTSGQETQYF,TGCGCCAGCAGCTTCACTAGCGGCCAAGAGACCCAGTACTTC
NA,TRBJ2-3,NA,TRBV9,CASSITSFTDTQYF,TGTGCCAGCAGCATAACTAGCTTCACAGATACGCAGTATTTT
TRBD1,TRBJ2-4,NA,TRBV14,CASSQTGGGQNIQYF,TGTGCCAGCAGCCAGACAGGGGGCGGTCAAAACATTCAGTACTTC
NA,TRBJ2-7,NA,TRBV11-2,CASSLERRMAEQYF,TGTGCCAGCAGCTTAGAGAGGAGGATGGCCGAGCAGTACTTC
NA,TRBJ2-1,NA,TRBV28,CASSFFTRRAYNEQFF,TGTGCCAGCAGTTTTTTTACTCGAAGGGCCTACAATGAGCAGTTCTTC
TRBD1,TRBJ2-4,NA,TRBV7-3,CASKTGEAKNIQYF,TGTGCCAGCAAGACAGGGGAAGCCAAAAACATTCAGTACTTC
NA,TRBJ1-6,NA,TRBV4-1,CASSKTGTPRSSYNSPLHF,TGCGCCAGCAGTAAAACCGGGACACCGAGGAGCTCCTATAATTCACCCCTCCACTTT
NA,TRBJ1-2,NA,TRBV5-1,CASSSHGRGYGYTF,TGCGCCAGCAGCTCCCACGGACGGGGCTATGGCTACACCTTC
NA,TRBJ1-1,NA,TRBV9,CASSYAGYTEAFF,TGTGCCAGCAGCTACGCAGGATACACTGAAGCTTTCTTT
NA,TRBJ1-5,NA,TRBV27,CASSFNPAGGRGQPQHF,TGTGCCAGCAGTTTCAACCCGGCGGGAGGGAGGGGACAGCCCCAGCATTTT
TRBD2,TRBJ2-1,NA,TRBV19,CASSIEGGRGSYNEQFF,TGTGCCAGTAGTATAGAGGGAGGGAGGGGCTCCTACAATGAGCAGTTCTTC
TRBD1,TRBJ1-5,NA,TRBV19,CASSIAQGVNQPQHF,TGTGCCAGTAGTATAGCACAGGGGGTTAATCAGCCCCAGCATTTT
TRBD1,TRBJ1-2,once,TRBV5-1,CASSVGQAIYGYTF,TGCGCCAGCAGCGTAGGACAGGCTATCTATGGCTACACCTTC
TRBD2,TRBJ2-1,NA,TRBV6-1,CASSEETSTPYNEQFF,TGTGCCAGCAGTGAAGAGACTAGCACGCCTTACAATGAGCAGTTCTTC
NA,TRBJ1-1,NA,TRBV3-1/TRBV3-2,CASSDVTEAFF,TGTGCCAGCAGCGACGTCACTGAAGCTTTCTTT
NA,TRBJ1-4,NA,TRBV5-1,CASSFGGGSEKLFF,TGCGCCAGCAGCTTCGGGGGAGGGAGTGAAAAACTGTTTTTT
NA,TRBJ2-7,NA,TRBV4-2,CASSLRGSYEQYF,TGTGCCAGCAGCCTAAGAGGCAGCTACGAGCAGTACTTC
TRBD1,TRBJ1-2,NA,TRBV27,CASRTGGRGYTF,TGTGCCAGTAGAACAGGGGGCAGGGGCTACACCTTC
NA,TRBJ2-7,NA,TRBV5-4,CATRLGTEDEQYF,TGTGCCACCAGGCTGGGGACCGAGGACGAGCAGTACTTC
NA,TRBJ2-3,NA,TRBV19,CASSVSTDTQYF,TGTGCCAGTAGTGTCAGCACAGATACGCAGTATTTT
NA,TRBJ2-3,few,TRBV5-4,CASSLGPEDTQYF,TGTGCCAGCAGCTTGGGGCCGGAAGATACGCAGTATTTT
TRBD1,TRBJ1-4,NA,TRBV27,CASRGDRPAGEKLFF,TGTGCCAGCAGGGGGGACAGGCCGGCCGGGGAAAAACTGTTTTTT
NA,TRBJ2-7,once,TRBV13,CASSRDDRSYEQYF,TGTGCCAGCAGCCGGGACGACCGCTCCTACGAGCAGTACTTC
NA,TRBJ1-4,NA,TRBV28,CASSYPAIPNEKLFF,TGTGCCAGCAGTTATCCTGCGATTCCTAATGAAAAACTGTTTTTT
TRBD1,TRBJ2-2,NA,TRBV29-1,CSVEEDRAGTGELFF,TGCAGCGTTGAAGAGGACAGGGCAGGTACCGGGGAGCTGTTTTTT
NA,TRBJ2-7,few,TRBV15,CATSREPGYEQYF,TGTGCCACCAGCAGAGAGCCAGGCTACGAGCAGTACTTC
NA,TRBJ1-1,NA,TRBV11-2,CASSRRGGYYENTEAFF,TGTGCCAGCAGTCGCCGCGGGGGTTACTACGAGAACACTGAAGCTTTCTTT
NA,TRBJ1-5,once,TRBV6-5,CASSYRQGHNQPQHF,TGTGCCAGCAGTTACCGGCAGGGGCACAATCAGCCCCAGCATTTT
NA,TRBJ1-2,few,TRBV5-6,CASSLLDPTGYTF,TGTGCCAGCAGCCTACTAGACCCGACGGGCTACACCTTC
NA,TRBJ2-5,NA,TRBV5-1,CASSPDGTGETQYF,TGCGCCAGCAGTCCTGACGGGACCGGGGAGACCCAGTACTTC